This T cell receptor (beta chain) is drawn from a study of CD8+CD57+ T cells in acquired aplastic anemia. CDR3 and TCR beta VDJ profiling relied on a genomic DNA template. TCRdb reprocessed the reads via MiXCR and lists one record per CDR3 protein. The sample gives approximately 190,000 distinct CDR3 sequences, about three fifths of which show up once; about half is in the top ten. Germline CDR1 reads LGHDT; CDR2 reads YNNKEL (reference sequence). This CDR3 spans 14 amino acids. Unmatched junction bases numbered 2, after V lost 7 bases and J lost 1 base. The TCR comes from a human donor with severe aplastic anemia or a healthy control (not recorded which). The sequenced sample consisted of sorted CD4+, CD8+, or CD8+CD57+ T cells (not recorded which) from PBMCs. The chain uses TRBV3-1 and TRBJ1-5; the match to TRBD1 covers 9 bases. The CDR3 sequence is CASNDRGSNQPQHF. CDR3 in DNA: TGTGCCAGCAACGACAGGGGGAGCAATCAGCCCCAGCATTTT.